Listed here are 10 T cell receptor beta chains from one sample, sequenced in a study of blood T cell repertoires in COVID-19. Clones were sequenced by immunoSEQ multiplex PCR, and TCRdb holds only the in-frame ones, with some missing. Of 110,000 to 150,000 clones listed, around 89% are singletons. Material: peripheral blood. These receptors were taken from a man aged 55 to 69 with active or convalescent COVID-19.

Of note for this clone: This sample includes further DNA sequences coding for the same CDR3. This sequence joins TRBV9 and TRBJ2-3, with a tentative D call TRBD2 (5 bases). Germline loops: CDR1 SGDLS, CDR2 YYNGEE. The CDR3 loop spans 13 amino acids. V shed 3 bases and J shed 3 bases, with 8 bases lying between them. The DNA for the CDR3 is TGTGCCAGCAGCGCTACGGGGACAGATACGCAGTATTTT. As protein: CASSATGTDTQYF.

This clone was seen only a few times. The rearrangement joins TRBV19 to TRBJ1-2; TRBD1 agrees at 10 bases. This CDR3 has 16 residues. CDR1 is LNHDA and CDR2 is SQIVND in the germline V gene (reference sequence). Unmatched junction bases numbered 12, after V lost 7 bases and J lost 4 bases. The CDR3 DNA follows: TGTGCCAGTACCCCATCCGGACAGGGGGTTCTCTATGGCTACACCTTC. Protein sequence: CASTPSGQGVLYGYTF.

The CDR3 here is CASSLWAGVSTDTQYF. CDR3 coding DNA: TGTGCCAGCAGTTTGTGGGCGGGGGTTAGCACAGATACGCAGTATTTT. The gene calls are TRBV27 and TRBJ2-3, with 7 bases identical to TRBD2. The junction had 6 bases not matched to a gene; V was cut back by 3 bases and J by 0 bases. The CDR3 is 16 residues long. Germline V gives CDR1 MNHEY, CDR2 SMNVEV (reference sequence).

A single count supports this clone. The chain employs TRBV5-4 and TRBJ1-4, with D possibly being TRBD1 (5 bases). The V gene lost 4 bases and the J gene lost 8 bases, with 15 bases spanning the gap. The CDR3 is 14 amino acids. From germline, CDR1 is SGHNT and CDR2 YYREEE (reference sequence). The CDR3 nucleotides read TGTGCCAGCAGCGGCGGGACCTGGGGGGAAAAACTGTTTTTT. Its protein product is CASSGGTWGEKLFF.

The V call is TRBV7-8, the J call TRBJ2-3; 9 positions agree with TRBD2. Germline loops: CDR1 SGHVS, CDR2 FQNEAQ. This CDR3 has 17 residues. J gave up 4 bases and V 4 bases, and 12 bases lay outside the gene matches. This CDR3 is CASSSTRRLAAPDTQYF. The DNA for the CDR3 is TGTGCCAGCAGCTCGACTCGGAGACTAGCGGCTCCAGATACGCAGTATTTT.

In this sample, this clone turned up once. This chain links TRBV7-9 with TRBJ1-2, with 8 positions matching TRBD1. This CDR3 comprises 14 residues. Germline V gene lookup returns CDR1 SEHNR and CDR2 FQNEAQ (reference sequence). The V segment lost 5 bases and the J segment 4 bases; nucleotides outside the gene matches: 6. The CDR3 is CASSPGGVSYGYTF. The CDR3 coding sequence is TGTGCCAGCAGCCCAGGGGGCGTTAGCTATGGCTACACCTTC.

The chain combines TRBV11-2 with TRBJ2-1; 9 nucleotides line up with TRBD2. J was trimmed by 2 bases and V by 5 bases; bases with no gene match: 4. Germline V lookup: CDR1 SGHAT, CDR2 FQNNGV. This CDR3 comprises 15 residues. CDR3 amino acids: CASSNSGSAYNEQFF. The CDR3 DNA sequence: TGTGCCAGCAGCAATAGCGGGAGCGCCTACAATGAGCAGTTCTTC.

J is TRBJ1-1 and V is TRBV3-1 (or the pseudogene TRBV3-2), with a possible D match to TRBD1 (5 bases). Deletions cut 4 bases from V and 1 base from J, with 7 bases between. Germline V gives CDR1 LGHDT, CDR2 YNNKEL (reference sequence). The CDR3 extends over 13 amino acids. The CDR3 DNA is TGTGCCAGCAGCCGAACAGGGAACACTGAAGCTTTCTTT. Its protein product is CASSRTGNTEAFF.

This chain uses TRBV28 with TRBJ2-2, with 8 nucleotides matching TRBD2. Trimming took 6 bases from V and 6 from J; bases not matched to a gene: 6. This CDR3 spans 14 amino acids. The V gene's germline CDR1 is MDHEN and CDR2 SYDVKM. CDR3 DNA sequence: TGTGCCAGCAGCCCGGGGGGGGGCCCCGGGGAGCTGTTTTTT. Protein sequence: CASSPGGGPGELFF.

The chain has TRBV7-9 and TRBJ2-5; perhaps TRBD2 as D (6 bases). The CDR3 runs to 13 residues. The V end lost 0 bases, the J end lost 4 bases, and 6 bases lay between the germline ends. Germline CDR1 and CDR2: SEHNR and FQNEAQ (reference sequence). CDR3 coding DNA: TGTGCCAGCAGCTTAGCGGGGGGAGAGACCCAGTACTTC. Translating gives CASSLAGGETQYF.